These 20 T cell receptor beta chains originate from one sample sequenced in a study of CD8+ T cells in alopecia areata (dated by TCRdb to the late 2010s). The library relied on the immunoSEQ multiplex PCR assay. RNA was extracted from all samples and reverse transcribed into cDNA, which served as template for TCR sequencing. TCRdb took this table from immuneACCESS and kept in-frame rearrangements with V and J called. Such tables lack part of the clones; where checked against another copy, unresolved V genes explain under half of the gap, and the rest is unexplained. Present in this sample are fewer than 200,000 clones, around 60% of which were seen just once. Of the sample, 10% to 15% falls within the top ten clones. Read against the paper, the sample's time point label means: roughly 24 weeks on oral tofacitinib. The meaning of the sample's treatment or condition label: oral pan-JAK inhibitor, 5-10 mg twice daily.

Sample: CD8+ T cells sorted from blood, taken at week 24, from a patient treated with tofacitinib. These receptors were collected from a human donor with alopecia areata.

DNA of the CDR3: TGTGCCAGCAGCGTAGAGGCCCGAACTGAAGCTTTCTTT. This encodes CASSVEARTEAFF. V and J are TRBV9 and TRBJ1-1; no firm D call. Germline CDR1 SGDLS, CDR2 YYNGEE. V was cut by 0 bases and J by 5 bases, with 8 bases left in between. The CDR3 is 13 residues long.

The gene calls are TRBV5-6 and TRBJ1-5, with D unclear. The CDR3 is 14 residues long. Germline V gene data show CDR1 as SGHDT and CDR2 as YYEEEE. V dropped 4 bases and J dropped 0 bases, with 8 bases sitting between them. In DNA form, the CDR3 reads TGTGCCAGCAGCGATTGGGATAGCAATCAGCCCCAGCATTTT. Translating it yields CASSDWDSNQPQHF.

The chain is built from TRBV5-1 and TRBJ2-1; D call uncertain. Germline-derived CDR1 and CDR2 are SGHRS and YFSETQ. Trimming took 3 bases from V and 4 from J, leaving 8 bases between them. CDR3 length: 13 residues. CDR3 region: CASSSDTYNEQFF. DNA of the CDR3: TGCGCCAGCAGCTCCGACACGTACAATGAGCAGTTCTTC.

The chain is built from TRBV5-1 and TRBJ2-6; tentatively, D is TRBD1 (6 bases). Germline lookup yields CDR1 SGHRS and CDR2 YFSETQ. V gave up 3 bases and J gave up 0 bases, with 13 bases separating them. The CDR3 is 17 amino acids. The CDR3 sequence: CASSSRLDSSGANVLTF. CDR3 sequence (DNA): TGCGCCAGCAGCTCAAGGCTGGACAGCTCTGGGGCCAACGTCCTGACTTTC.

CDR3 nucleotides: TGTGCCTGGAGTGTAGGTCGGTTCCAGGACCAGCATTTT. It is translated as CAWSVGRFQDQHF. This chain uses TRBV30 with TRBJ1-5; D not resolved. V was clipped by 0 bases and J by 12 bases, with 15 bases between them. Germline V gives CDR1 GTSNPN, CDR2 SVGIG (reference sequence). The CDR3 contains 13 residues.

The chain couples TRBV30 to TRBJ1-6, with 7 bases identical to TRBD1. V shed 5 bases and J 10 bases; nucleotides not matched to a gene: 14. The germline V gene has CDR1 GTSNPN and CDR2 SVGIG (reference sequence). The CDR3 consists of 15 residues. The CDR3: CAWDDQRTGGSPLHF. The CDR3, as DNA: TGTGCCTGGGATGATCAAAGGACAGGAGGGTCACCCCTCCACTTT.

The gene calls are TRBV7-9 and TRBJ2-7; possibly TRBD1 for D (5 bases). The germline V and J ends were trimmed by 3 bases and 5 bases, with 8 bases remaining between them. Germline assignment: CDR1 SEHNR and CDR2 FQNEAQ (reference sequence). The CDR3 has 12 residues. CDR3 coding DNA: TGTGCCAGCAGCTTTGGGGCAGACGAGCAGTACTTC. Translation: CASSFGADEQYF. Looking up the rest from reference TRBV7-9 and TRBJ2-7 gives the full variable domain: DTGVSQNPRHKITKRGQNVTFRCDPISEHNRLYWYRQTLGQGPEFLTYFQNEAQLEKSRLLSDRFSAERPKGSFSTLEIQRTEQGDSAMYLCASSFGADEQYFGPGTRLTVT.

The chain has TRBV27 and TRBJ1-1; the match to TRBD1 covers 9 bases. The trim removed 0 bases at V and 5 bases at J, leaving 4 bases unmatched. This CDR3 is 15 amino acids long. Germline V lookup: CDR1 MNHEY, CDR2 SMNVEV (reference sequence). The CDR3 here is CASSLSGQGFTEAFF. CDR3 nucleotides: TGTGCCAGCAGTTTATCTGGACAGGGGTTTACTGAAGCTTTCTTT.

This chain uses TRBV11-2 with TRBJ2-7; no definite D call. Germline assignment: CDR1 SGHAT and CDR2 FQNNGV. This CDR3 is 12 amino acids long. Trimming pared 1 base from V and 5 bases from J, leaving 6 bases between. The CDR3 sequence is CASSLGSNEQYF. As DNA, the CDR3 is TGTGCCAGCAGCTTAGGGAGCAACGAGCAGTACTTC.

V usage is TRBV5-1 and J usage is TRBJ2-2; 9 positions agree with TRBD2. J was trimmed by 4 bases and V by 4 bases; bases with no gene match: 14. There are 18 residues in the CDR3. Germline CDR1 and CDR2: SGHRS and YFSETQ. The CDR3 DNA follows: TGCGCCAGCAGCCCCGGAACAGCGGGGGGCCTGAGCACCGGGGAGCTGTTTTTT. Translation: CASSPGTAGGLSTGELFF.

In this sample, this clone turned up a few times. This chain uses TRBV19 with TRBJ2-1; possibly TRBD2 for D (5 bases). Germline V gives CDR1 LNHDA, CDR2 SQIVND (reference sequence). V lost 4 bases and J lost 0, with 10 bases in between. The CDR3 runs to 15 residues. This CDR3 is CASSTTGFSYNEQFF. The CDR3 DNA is TGTGCCAGTAGTACCACGGGATTCTCCTACAATGAGCAGTTCTTC.

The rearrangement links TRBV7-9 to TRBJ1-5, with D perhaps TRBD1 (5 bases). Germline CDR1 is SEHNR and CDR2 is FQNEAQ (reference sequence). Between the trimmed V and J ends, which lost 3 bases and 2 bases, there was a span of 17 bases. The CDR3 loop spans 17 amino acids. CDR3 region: CASSFGFRDGRNQPQHF. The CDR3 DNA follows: TGTGCCAGCAGCTTTGGTTTTCGGGACGGACGCAATCAGCCCCAGCATTTT.

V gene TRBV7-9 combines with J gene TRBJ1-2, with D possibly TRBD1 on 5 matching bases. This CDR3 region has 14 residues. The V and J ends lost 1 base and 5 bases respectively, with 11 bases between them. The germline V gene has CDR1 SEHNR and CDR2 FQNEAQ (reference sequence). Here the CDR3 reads CASSLGDGRYGYTF. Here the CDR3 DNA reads TGTGCCAGCAGCTTAGGGGACGGTCGATATGGCTACACCTTC.

CDR3 region: CASREDFGAGTQYF. The CDR3 DNA reads as TGTGCCAGCAGGGAGGATTTTGGGGCGGGGACCCAGTACTTC. V usage is TRBV2 and J usage is TRBJ2-5; tentatively, D is TRBD1 or TRBD2 (5 bases each). The V gene's germline CDR1 is SNHLY and CDR2 FYNNEI. The CDR3 is made up of 14 amino acids. Trimming pared 6 bases from V and 7 bases from J, leaving 18 bases between.

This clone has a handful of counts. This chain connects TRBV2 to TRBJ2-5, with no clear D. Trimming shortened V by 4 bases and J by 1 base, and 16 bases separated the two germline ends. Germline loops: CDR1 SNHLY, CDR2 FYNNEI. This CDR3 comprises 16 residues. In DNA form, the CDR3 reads TGTGCCAGCAGTGGACTCCTCGCGGACCTCCAAGAGACCCAGTACTTC. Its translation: CASSGLLADLQETQYF.

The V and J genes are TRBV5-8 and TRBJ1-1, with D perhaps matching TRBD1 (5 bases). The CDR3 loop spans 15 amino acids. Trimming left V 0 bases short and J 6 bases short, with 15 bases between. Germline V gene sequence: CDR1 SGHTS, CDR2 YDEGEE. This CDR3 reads CASSLGHGGEPEAFF. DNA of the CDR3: TGTGCCAGCAGCTTGGGTCATGGGGGTGAGCCTGAAGCTTTCTTT.

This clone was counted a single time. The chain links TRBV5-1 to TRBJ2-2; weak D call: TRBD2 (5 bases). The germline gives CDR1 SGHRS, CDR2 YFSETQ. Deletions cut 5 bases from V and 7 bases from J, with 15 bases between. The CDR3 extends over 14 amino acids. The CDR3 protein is CASRFGILDGELFF. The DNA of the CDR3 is TGCGCCAGCAGATTCGGGATACTGGACGGGGAGCTGTTTTTT.

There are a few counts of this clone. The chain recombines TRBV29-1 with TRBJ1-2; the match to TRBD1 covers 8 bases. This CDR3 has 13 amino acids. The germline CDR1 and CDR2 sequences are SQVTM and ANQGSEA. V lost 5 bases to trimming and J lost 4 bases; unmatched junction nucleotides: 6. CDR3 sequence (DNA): TGCAGCGTTCCCTCCGGGACAGGCTATGGCTACACCTTC. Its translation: CSVPSGTGYGYTF.

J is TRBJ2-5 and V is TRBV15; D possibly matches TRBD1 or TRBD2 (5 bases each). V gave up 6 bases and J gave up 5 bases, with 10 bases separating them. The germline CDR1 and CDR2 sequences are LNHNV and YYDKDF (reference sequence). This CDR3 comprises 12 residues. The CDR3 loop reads CATRGVLETQYF. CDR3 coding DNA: TGTGCCACCAGGGGGGTCTTGGAGACCCAGTACTTC.

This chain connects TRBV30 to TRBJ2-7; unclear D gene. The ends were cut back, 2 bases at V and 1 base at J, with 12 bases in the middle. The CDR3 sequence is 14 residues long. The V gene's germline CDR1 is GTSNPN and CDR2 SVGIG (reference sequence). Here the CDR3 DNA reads TGTGCCTGGAGTTTGGCGGTGCTGTCCTACGAGCAGTACTTC. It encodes CAWSLAVLSYEQYF.